Shown below are 11 T cell receptor beta chains from a single sample sequenced in a study of blood T cell repertoires in COVID-19. Some clones are missing from TCRdb's copy, which holds only in-frame ones; the method was immunoSEQ multiplex PCR. The sample contains a few hundred thousand clones, more than 70% of which appear only once. The sample comprised peripheral blood. The receptors come from an elderly man with acute or convalescent COVID-19.

This chain uses TRBV7-8 with TRBJ2-7; 8 bases align to TRBD1. Germline-derived CDR1 and CDR2 are SGHVS and FQNEAQ. V gave up 5 bases and J gave up 1 base; unmatched junction bases: 1. The length of the CDR3 is 13 residues. The CDR3 protein is CASSRQGSYEQYF. The DNA of the CDR3 is TGTGCCAGCAGCCGACAGGGGTCCTACGAGCAGTACTTC.

This clone turned up a few times. This rearrangement joins TRBV10-3 to TRBJ1-1, with a possible D match to TRBD1 (6 bases). This CDR3 comprises 14 residues. Germline lookup yields CDR1 ENHRY and CDR2 SYGVKD. V lost 2 bases, J lost 2 bases, and 9 bases lay in between. CDR3 in amino acids: CAISEETGNTEAFF. For the CDR3, the DNA is TGTGCCATCAGTGAGGAGACAGGTAACACTGAAGCTTTCTTT.

The chain combines TRBV27 with TRBJ2-5, with 8 bases lining up with TRBD1. V dropped 3 bases and J dropped 1; count of bases not matched to a gene: 7. The V gene's germline CDR1 is MNHEY and CDR2 SMNVEV (reference sequence). The CDR3 sequence is 16 residues long. This CDR3 reads CASSFLGTGSQETQYF. CDR3 DNA sequence: TGTGCCAGCAGTTTCCTCGGGACAGGCTCCCAAGAGACCCAGTACTTC.

The chain links TRBV7-2 to TRBJ1-1; the D gene is possibly TRBD1 (6 bases). This CDR3 region has 13 residues. V was trimmed by 5 bases and J by 4 bases, leaving 11 bases between them. CDR1 SGHTA and CDR2 FQGNSA come from the germline V gene. For the CDR3, the DNA is TGTGCCAGCAGCCTGGACAGTTTCACTGAAGCTTTCTTT. Translation gives CASSLDSFTEAFF.

V gene TRBV29-1 combines with J gene TRBJ2-7; D not certain. CDR3 length: 12 residues. Trimming removed 4 bases at V and 0 bases at J, with 7 bases between. The germline CDR1 and CDR2 sequences are SQVTM and ANQGSEA. CDR3 nucleotides: TGCAGCGTTGTTGTGAGCTCCTACGAGCAGTACTTC. It yields the protein CSVVVSSYEQYF.

The rearrangement links TRBV7-9 to TRBJ1-4; 10 bases map to TRBD1. CDR3 size: 16 residues. Unmatched junction bases numbered 10, after V lost 5 bases and J lost 7 bases. Germline V gives CDR1 SEHNR, CDR2 FQNEAQ (reference sequence). The CDR3 sequence is CASSPGQGFESEKLFF. CDR3 sequence (DNA): TGTGCCAGCAGCCCGGGACAGGGGTTCGAGAGTGAAAAACTGTTTTTT.

The J gene is TRBJ1-5, the V gene TRBV3-1 (or the pseudogene TRBV3-2); no clear D gene. Germline CDR1 LGHDT, CDR2 YNNKEL (reference sequence). This CDR3 is 14 amino acids long. The V gene lost 4 bases and the J gene lost 1 base, with 8 bases spanning the gap. The CDR3 reads CASSPLQSNQPQHF. CDR3 coding DNA: TGTGCCAGCAGCCCCTTACAGAGCAATCAGCCCCAGCATTTT.

V and J are TRBV6-6 and TRBJ2-1; TRBD2 aligns across 10 bases. CDR3 length equals 15 residues. V was pared by 2 bases and J by 4 bases, with 2 bases of the junction left unmatched. Germline CDR1 MNHNY, CDR2 SVGAGI (reference sequence). The CDR3 loop reads CASSYGLAAYNEQFF. The CDR3 DNA reads as TGTGCCAGCAGTTACGGACTAGCGGCTTACAATGAGCAGTTCTTC.

The gene calls are TRBV6-5 and TRBJ1-1, with D unresolved. The germline V gene has CDR1 MNHEY and CDR2 SVGAGI. The CDR3 totals 15 residues. V dropped 7 bases and J dropped 0 bases, with 15 bases sitting between them. CDR3 loop: CASTPRRAMNTEAFF. CDR3 bases: TGTGCCAGCACCCCGAGGAGAGCCATGAACACTGAAGCTTTCTTT.

The rearrangement links TRBV10-3 to TRBJ2-7; 7 bases agree with TRBD1. The CDR3 length is 15 residues. J gave up 6 bases and V 2 bases, and 10 bases lay outside the gene matches. CDR1 and CDR2 from the germline V gene are ENHRY and SYGVKD. The CDR3 sequence is CAISERRGLGAEQYF. The CDR3 nucleotides read TGTGCCATCAGTGAGCGTAGGGGGCTAGGGGCCGAGCAGTACTTC.

This clone was counted a single time. The chain joins TRBV7-2 to TRBJ2-1, with D possibly matching TRBD1 (6 bases). V was pared by 3 bases and J by 7 bases, with 10 bases between. In germline, CDR1 is SGHTA, CDR2 FQGNSA. CDR3 size: 13 residues. CDR3 DNA sequence: TGTGCCAGCAGCTTTAGTCAGGGGAATGAGCAGTTCTTC. As protein: CASSFSQGNEQFF.